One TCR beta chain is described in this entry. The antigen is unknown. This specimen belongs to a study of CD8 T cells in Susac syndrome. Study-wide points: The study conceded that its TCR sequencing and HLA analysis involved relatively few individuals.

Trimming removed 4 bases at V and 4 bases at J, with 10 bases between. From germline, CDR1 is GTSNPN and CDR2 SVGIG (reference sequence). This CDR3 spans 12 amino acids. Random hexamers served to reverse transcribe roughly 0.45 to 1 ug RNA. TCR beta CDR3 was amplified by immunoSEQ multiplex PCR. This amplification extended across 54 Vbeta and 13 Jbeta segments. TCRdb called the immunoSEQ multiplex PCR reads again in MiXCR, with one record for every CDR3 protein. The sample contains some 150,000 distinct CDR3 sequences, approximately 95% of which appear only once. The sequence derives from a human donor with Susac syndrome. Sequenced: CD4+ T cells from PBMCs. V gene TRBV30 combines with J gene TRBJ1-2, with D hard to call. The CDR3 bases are TGTGCCTGGATTTCACGGATCTATGGCTACACCTTC. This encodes CAWISRIYGYTF.